This entry is about one TCR beta chain. CDR1 is SNHLY and CDR2 is FYNNEI in the germline V gene. CDR3 length equals 15 residues. The ends lost 5 bases at V and 8 bases at J; junction bases unmatched: 6. The sample belongs to a study of cytomegalovirus exposure and HLA in healthy donors. Primers: 60 Vbeta forward and 13 Jbeta reverse. Generated by immunoSEQ multiplex PCR, the TCRdb table keeps only in-frame clones and is missing some. The sample contains around 230,000 clones, approximately 84% of which appear only once. These donors, healthy bone marrow donors, were studied. Donors counted as nominally healthy when sampled, yet unrecorded immune exposures were likely.

Input material: PBMCs. This chain uses TRBV2 with TRBJ2-1; 13 bases match TRBD2. The TCR comes from a girl aged 2-15 years in good health and CMV-seronegative. This chain's CDR3 is CASSYTSGGAHEQFF. CDR3 sequence (DNA): TGTGCCAGCAGTTACACTAGCGGGGGGGCCCATGAGCAGTTCTTC.